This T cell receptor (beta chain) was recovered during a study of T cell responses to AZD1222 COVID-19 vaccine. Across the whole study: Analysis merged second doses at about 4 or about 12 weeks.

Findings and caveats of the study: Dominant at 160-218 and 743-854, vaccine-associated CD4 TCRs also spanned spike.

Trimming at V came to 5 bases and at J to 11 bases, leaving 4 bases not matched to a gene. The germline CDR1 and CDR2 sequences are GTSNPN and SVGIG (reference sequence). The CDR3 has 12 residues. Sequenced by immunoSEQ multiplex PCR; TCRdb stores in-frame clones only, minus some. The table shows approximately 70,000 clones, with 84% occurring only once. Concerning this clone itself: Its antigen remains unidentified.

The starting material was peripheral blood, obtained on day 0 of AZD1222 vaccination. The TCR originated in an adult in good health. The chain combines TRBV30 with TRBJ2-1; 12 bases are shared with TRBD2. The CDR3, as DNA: TGTGCCTGGCAACTAGCGGGGGGCCAGCAGTTCTTC. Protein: CAWQLAGGQQFF.